This TCR beta chain derives from a study of radiotherapy plus CTLA-4 blockade in lung cancer. The CDR3 runs to 14 residues. Germline CDR1 and CDR2: SGHRS and YFSETQ. Trimming at V came to 4 bases and at J to 6 bases, leaving 8 bases not matched to a gene. Some clones are missing from TCRdb's copy, which holds only in-frame ones; the method was immunoSEQ multiplex PCR. Of about 51,000 clones in the sample, about 76% are singletons; the top ten hold 8.5%. The sequenced sample was peripheral blood, obtained from a patient treated with radiotherapy plus ipilimumab. This chain links TRBV5-1 with TRBJ1-2, with 8 nucleotides matching TRBD1. The receptor was derived from a human donor with non-small cell lung cancer who had a complete response to radiotherapy plus ipilimumab. This CDR3 reads CASSGQGAFDGYTF. CDR3 bases: TGCGCCAGCAGCGGTCAGGGGGCTTTCGATGGCTACACCTTC.